This entry describes one T cell receptor (beta chain). Authors' data handling: From reference gene primer amplification, estimates of nucleated cell counts were derived. The table came from immunoSEQ multiplex PCR; TCRdb's copy has only in-frame clones and leaves some out. From that table come the V and J calls and clone size; the DNA was used to work out D and trimming. The sample holds under 250,000 clones, about four fifths seen once. The sample comes from a study of blood T cell repertoires in COVID-19. The germline gives CDR1 LNHDA, CDR2 SQIVND (reference sequence). Trimming cost V 5 bases and J 5 bases; bases outside gene matches: 8. The CDR3 is 16 residues long.

The clonotype originates from a man at least 80 years old with acute or convalescent COVID-19. Material: peripheral blood. The chain has TRBV19 and TRBJ2-3, with TRBD2 identical over 12 bases. The CDR3 coding sequence is TGTGCCAGTAGTCAAACTAGCGGGGGGCCTAGAGATACGCAGTATTTT. Translating it yields CASSQTSGGPRDTQYF. The full variable domain, its missing parts supplied by reference TRBV19 and TRBJ2-3, is DGGITQSPKYLFRKEGQNVTLSCEQNLNHDAMYWYRQDPGQGLRLIYYSQIVNDFQKGDIAEGYSVSREKKESFPLTVTSAQKNPTAFYLCASSQTSGGPRDTQYFGPGTRLTVL.